This is a list of T cell receptor beta chains from one sample in a study of blood T cell repertoires in COVID-19. Assay: immunoSEQ multiplex PCR; the TCRdb copy retains only in-frame clones and omits some. Of around 38,000 clones in the sample, around 90% are singletons; the top ten hold 62%. Sample: peripheral blood. The receptors shown here come from an older man with acute or convalescent COVID-19. The CDR3 runs from the conserved cysteine through the conserved F or W. The order of the fields is CDR3 length, V gene, J gene, CDR3 protein.

17,TRBV7-2,TRBJ2-7,CASSRTSGGAFPYEQYF
14,TRBV7-2,TRBJ2-5,CASSLAGGSETQYF
15,TRBV5-1,TRBJ2-3,CASSLVAGGADTQYF
16,TRBV5-1,TRBJ1-4,CASSFKSDSLNEKLFF
13,TRBV30,TRBJ1-5,CAWSSSRNQPQHF
14,TRBV7-9,TRBJ1-5,CASSLGGQNQPQHF
14,TRBV6-4,TRBJ2-2,CASRQGRNTGELFF
17,TRBV25-1,TRBJ1-2,CASSEYRGETGDYGYTF
15,TRBV7-8,TRBJ1-1,CASSPPTVRVTEAFF
15,TRBV4-2,TRBJ1-3,CASSQDAGGGNTIYF
12,TRBV27,TRBJ2-7,CASGYGQGEQYF
10,TRBV20-1,TRBJ1-2,CSAGAYGYTF
12,TRBV6-5,TRBJ1-3,CATQGSGNTIYF
14,TRBV7-3,TRBJ2-7,CASSLGGVPYEQYF
14,TRBV19,TRBJ1-5,CASNHFRGSQPQHF
16,TRBV28,TRBJ1-1,CASSPGTGYENTEAFF
11,TRBV6-5,TRBJ1-1,CASRGFAEAFF
12,TRBV28,TRBJ1-1,CASSSGDTEAFF
16,TRBV9,TRBJ2-1,CASSASGSGSYNEQFF
14,TRBV14,TRBJ2-3,CASSQVRVPDTQYF
15,TRBV6-5,TRBJ1-5,CASSRGLREGQPQHF
13,TRBV12-3/TRBV12-4,TRBJ2-7,CASSLGPEREQYF
13,TRBV12-3/TRBV12-4,TRBJ2-1,CASSWDYRGEQFF
13,TRBV7-2,TRBJ2-5,CASSVVQRETQYF
13,TRBV18,TRBJ1-1,CASSPGQNTEAFF
17,TRBV4-3,TRBJ1-2,CASSQAGTVTSNYGYTF
14,TRBV7-2,TRBJ1-5,CASSFGASNQPQHF
14,TRBV6-2/TRBV6-3,TRBJ2-1,CASSRLAGAGEQFF
15,TRBV9,TRBJ1-4,CASSAAAGSSEKLFF
17,TRBV7-9,TRBJ2-2,CASSRTSGAVNTGELFF
18,TRBV9,TRBJ2-7,CASSVGAGGQFDPYEQYF
12,TRBV6-5,TRBJ2-7,CASNIFDYEQYF
15,TRBV18,TRBJ1-4,CASSPPGTGGEKLFF
15,TRBV18,TRBJ2-1,CASSLDRNPYNEQFF
11,TRBV20-1,TRBJ2-1,CSARDLYEQFF
14,TRBV5-4,TRBJ2-7,CASSSGLPYYEQYF
17,TRBV7-9,TRBJ2-3,CASSLPQGGFGTDTQYF
13,TRBV5-1,TRBJ1-2,CASSPTGNDGYTF
18,TRBV11-3,TRBJ2-1,CASSLNLGVAGGRNEQFF
15,TRBV5-6,TRBJ1-5,CASSLSRQGNQPQHF
12,TRBV19,TRBJ2-2,CASRTGAGELFF
14,TRBV5-1,TRBJ1-4,CASSRGAPNEKLFF
12,TRBV7-9,TRBJ1-2,CASSFQGYGYTF
13,TRBV11-2,TRBJ2-2,CASSLERTGELFF
17,TRBV11-3,TRBJ2-5,CASSERRGLAGRETQYF
14,TRBV6-6,TRBJ1-4,CASSTRTRDEKLFF
14,TRBV19,TRBJ2-3,CASVDRGISDTQYF
15,TRBV21-1,TRBJ2-1,CASSTRGTGVHEQFF
15,TRBV18,TRBJ2-4,CASSPSGGAKNIQYF
15,TRBV9,TRBJ2-7,CASSGAADSFYEQYF
18,TRBV24-1,TRBJ1-4,CATSDLGYYGATNEKLFF
14,TRBV28,TRBJ1-4,CASSTTGVNEKLFF
12,TRBV18,TRBJ2-3,CASSPNTDTQYF